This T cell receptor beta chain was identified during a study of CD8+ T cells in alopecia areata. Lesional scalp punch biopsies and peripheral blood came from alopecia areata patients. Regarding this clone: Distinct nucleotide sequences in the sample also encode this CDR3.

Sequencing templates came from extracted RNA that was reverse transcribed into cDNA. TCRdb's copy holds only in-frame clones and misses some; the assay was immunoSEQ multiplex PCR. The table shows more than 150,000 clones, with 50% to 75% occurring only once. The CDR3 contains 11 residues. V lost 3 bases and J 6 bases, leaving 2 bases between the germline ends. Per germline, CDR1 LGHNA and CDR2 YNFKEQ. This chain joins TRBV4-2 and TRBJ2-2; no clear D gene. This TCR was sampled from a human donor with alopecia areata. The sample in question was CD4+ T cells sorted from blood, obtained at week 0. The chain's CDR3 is CASSQSGELFF. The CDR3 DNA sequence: TGTGCCAGCAGCCAGTCCGGGGAGCTGTTTTTT.